The 26 T cell receptor beta chains presented below share a single source sample, sequenced in a study of cytomegalovirus exposure and HLA in healthy donors. PCR was performed using 60 Vbeta and 13 Jbeta primers. Repertoires were generated with immunoSEQ multiplex PCR, while TCRdb's copy carries only in-frame clones and drops some. The sample carries 150,000 to 200,000 clones, around 68% recorded once. Material for sequencing was PBMCs. The receptors were sampled from a man aged 30 to 45 in good health and CMV-seropositive.

V and J are TRBV11-1 and TRBJ2-7; 10 bases agree with TRBD2. The V and J ends lost 5 bases and 3 bases, in that order; junction bases with no gene match: 4. The germline V gene encodes CDR1 SGHAT and CDR2 FQDESV (reference sequence). This CDR3 is built from 14 residues. CDR3 DNA sequence: TGTGCCAGCAGCGAGGGACTAGCGAGCTACGAGCAGTACTTC. Its translation is CASSEGLASYEQYF.

The chain carries TRBV6-4 and TRBJ2-4; D is undetermined. The germline V and J ends were trimmed by 4 bases and 0 bases, with 4 bases remaining between them. The germline gives CDR1 MRHNA, CDR2 SNTAGT. The CDR3 totals 13 residues. The CDR3 DNA reads as TGTGCCAGCAGTGCGGGAGCCAAAAACATTCAGTACTTC. Translated: CASSAGAKNIQYF.

This clone came up a few times. The V call is TRBV6-1, the J call TRBJ1-1; D is possibly TRBD1 (6 bases). CDR3 length: 15 amino acids. Germline CDR1 MNHNS, CDR2 SASEGT. The V end lost 5 bases, the J end lost 3 bases, and 16 bases lay between the germline ends. The CDR3 reads CASSPTTQGYTEAFF. The CDR3 DNA reads TGTGCCAGCAGTCCTACAACCCAGGGGTACACTGAAGCTTTCTTT.

This chain connects TRBV28 to TRBJ1-1, with 9 bases aligning to TRBD1. This CDR3 has 13 amino acids. Germline CDR1 and CDR2: MDHEN and SYDVKM. With V trimmed by 2 bases and J by 11 bases, 6 bases remained unmatched. CDR3 residues: CASSLGQGIGAFF. In DNA, the CDR3 is TGTGCCAGCAGTTTAGGACAGGGGATTGGGGCTTTCTTT.

This clone was seen a handful of times. This chain joins TRBV9 and TRBJ1-1, with D unresolved. Germline-derived CDR1 and CDR2 are SGDLS and YYNGEE. V was trimmed by 2 bases and J by 0 bases, leaving 5 bases between them. The CDR3 loop spans 13 amino acids. The DNA for the CDR3 is TGTGCCAGCAGCGTTCTCCTGAACACTGAAGCTTTCTTT. Residues: CASSVLLNTEAFF. Based on the CDR3 plus reference TRBV9 and TRBJ1-1, the full variable domain is DSGVTQTPKHLITATGQRVTLRCSPRSGDLSVYWYQQSLDQGLQFLIQYYNGEERAKGNILERFSAQQFPDLHSELNLSSLELGDSALYFCASSVLLNTEAFFGQGTRLTVV.

This chain joins TRBV6-1 and TRBJ2-1; D ambiguous. From germline, CDR1 is MNHNS and CDR2 SASEGT. The CDR3 is 15 residues long. V dropped 5 bases and J dropped 3 bases, with 14 bases sitting between them. Here the CDR3 DNA reads TGTGCCAGCAGTTCCTACCCAATAATCTACAATGAGCAGTTCTTC. Amino acid sequence: CASSSYPIIYNEQFF.

This chain joins TRBV7-3 and TRBJ1-5; D call uncertain. Per germline, CDR1 SGHTA and CDR2 FQGTGA. V was trimmed by 2 bases and J by 4 bases, leaving 6 bases between them. CDR3 length: 13 residues. The chain's CDR3 is CASSLEQNQPQHF. As DNA, the CDR3 is TGTGCCAGCAGCTTAGAACAGAATCAGCCCCAGCATTTT.

V usage is TRBV6-1 and J usage is TRBJ1-1; the D is unclear. CDR1 is MNHNS, CDR2 SASEGT, per germline. Trimming removed 10 bases at V and 4 bases at J, with 22 bases between. The CDR3 spans 15 residues. The CDR3: CATESGGGRGTEAFF. The CDR3 bases are TGTGCCACAGAGTCCGGCGGAGGGAGAGGCACTGAAGCTTTCTTT.

This clone was found once. The chain is built from TRBV11-3 and TRBJ1-1; the D is unclear. Germline loops: CDR1 SGHNT, CDR2 YENEEA. This CDR3 has 15 residues. V was trimmed by 0 bases and J by 2 bases, leaving 10 bases between them. The CDR3 here is CASSLDLSRNTEAFF. The CDR3 nucleotides are TGTGCCAGCAGCTTAGATCTTTCGCGAAACACTGAAGCTTTCTTT.

This chain connects TRBV29-1 to TRBJ1-1; D ambiguous. Trimming took 2 bases from V and 6 from J, leaving 10 bases between them. The CDR3 totals 12 residues. From germline, CDR1 is SQVTM and CDR2 ANQGSEA. The CDR3 bases are TGCAGCGTTGAACATGGAGCGCCTGAAGCTTTCTTT. This gives the protein CSVEHGAPEAFF.

The chain combines TRBV19 with TRBJ1-2, with 8 bases lining up with TRBD1. The CDR3 sequence is 13 residues long. CDR1 is LNHDA and CDR2 is SQIVND in the germline V gene (reference sequence). J lost 8 bases, V lost 3 bases, and 5 bases had no gene match. The CDR3 nucleotides are TGTGCCAGTAGTATTGGACAGGGTAGAGGCTACACCTTC. The encoded protein is CASSIGQGRGYTF.

Only a few counts were recorded for this clone. This rearrangement joins TRBV7-9 to TRBJ2-7, with 7 positions matching TRBD1. Trimming cost V 5 bases and J 3 bases; bases outside gene matches: 10. The CDR3 runs 15 residues. The germline V gene has CDR1 SEHNR and CDR2 FQNEAQ (reference sequence). The CDR3 DNA reads as TGTGCCAGCAGCCCCAGGACAGGACGATTCTACGAGCAGTACTTC. Its protein product is CASSPRTGRFYEQYF. Based on the CDR3 plus reference TRBV7-9 and TRBJ2-7, the full variable domain is DTGVSQNPRHKITKRGQNVTFRCDPISEHNRLYWYRQTLGQGPEFLTYFQNEAQLEKSRLLSDRFSAERPKGSFSTLEIQRTEQGDSAMYLCASSPRTGRFYEQYFGPGTRLTVT.

This rearrangement joins TRBV5-1 to TRBJ2-2; possibly TRBD2 for D (5 bases). V dropped 4 bases and J dropped 1 base, with 17 bases sitting between them. The CDR3 is 17 residues long. Germline CDR1 reads SGHRS; CDR2 reads YFSETQ. CDR3 bases: TGCGCCAGCAGCCCACTAGACTCCATGGGGAACACCGGGGAGCTGTTTTTT. It codes for CASSPLDSMGNTGELFF. The full variable domain, its missing parts supplied by reference TRBV5-1 and TRBJ2-2, is KAGVTQTPRYLIKTRGQQVTLSCSPISGHRSVSWYQQTPGQGLQFLFEYFSETQRNKGNFPGRFSGRQFSNSRSEMNVSTLELGDSALYLCASSPLDSMGNTGELFFGEGSRLTVL.

V gene TRBV4-1 combines with J gene TRBJ2-5, with 12 bases identical to TRBD2. The CDR3 has 19 amino acids. V trimming: 0 bases; J trimming: 1 base; junction bases outside the gene matches: 9. Germline V lookup: CDR1 MGHRA, CDR2 YSYEKL. The CDR3 DNA reads TGCGCCAGCAGCCAAGAAGGGGCTAGCGGGAGGGAAATCCAAGAGACCCAGTACTTC. Protein product: CASSQEGASGREIQETQYF.

J is TRBJ2-2 and V is TRBV19; D may be TRBD1 (5 bases). V was clipped by 6 bases and J by 6 bases, with 17 bases between them. Germline V CDR1 and CDR2: LNHDA, SQIVND (reference sequence). The CDR3 runs 15 residues. The CDR3 reads CASSQGSVGAGELFF. The CDR3 region has the DNA TGTGCCAGTAGCCAGGGAAGCGTCGGAGCCGGGGAGCTGTTTTTT.

The chain combines TRBV6-1 with TRBJ2-1; possible D gene TRBD1, 5 bases. Trimming shortened V by 4 bases and J by 6 bases, and 10 bases separated the two germline ends. There are 13 residues in the CDR3. CDR1 is MNHNS, CDR2 SASEGT, per germline. CDR3 region: CASSVDRGNEQFF. The CDR3 DNA sequence: TGTGCCAGCAGTGTAGACAGAGGCAATGAGCAGTTCTTC.

The J gene is TRBJ2-7, the V gene TRBV30; TRBD2 agrees at 10 bases. Germline CDR1 GTSNPN, CDR2 SVGIG (reference sequence). The junction had 6 bases not matched to a gene; V was cut back by 1 base and J by 6 bases. There are 14 residues in the CDR3. Here the CDR3 DNA reads TGTGCCTGGAGTGGTCTAGCGGGAGAAAGCGAGCAGTACTTC. This gives the protein CAWSGLAGESEQYF. Drawing the rest from reference TRBV30 and TRBJ2-7, the complete variable domain is SQTIHQWPATLVQPVGSPLSLECTVEGTSNPNLYWYRQAAGRGLQLLFYSVGIGQISSEVPQNLSASRPQDRQFILSSKKLLLSDSGFYLCAWSGLAGESEQYFGPGTRLTVT.

This rearrangement joins TRBV10-3 to TRBJ2-1, with D tentatively TRBD2 (5 bases). The V end was cut by 2 bases, the J end by 8 bases, with 19 bases between. Germline CDR1 ENHRY, CDR2 SYGVKD. This CDR3 has 16 amino acids. The CDR3 here is CAISEPEIGGSDEQFF. The CDR3 DNA reads TGTGCCATCAGTGAGCCAGAAATCGGAGGTTCGGATGAGCAGTTCTTC.

The chain employs TRBV19 and TRBJ2-1; the D is unclear. The V end was cut by 5 bases, the J end by 4 bases, with 18 bases between. The CDR3 has 16 residues. Germline CDR1 reads LNHDA; CDR2 reads SQIVND (reference sequence). The CDR3 bases are TGTGCCAGTAGTCCCCACGTAGCTTATTTTTACAATGAGCAGTTCTTC. Protein sequence: CASSPHVAYFYNEQFF.

This clone was detected a few times. CDR3 bases: TGCGCCAGCAGACGGACAGGGGAAGAGACCCAGTACTTC. As protein: CASRRTGEETQYF. The chain carries TRBV4-1 and TRBJ2-5; 9 nucleotides match TRBD1. The CDR3 sequence is 13 residues long. V dropped 6 bases and J dropped 3; count of bases not matched to a gene: 2. Germline CDR1 is MGHRA and CDR2 is YSYEKL.

The chain combines TRBV28 with TRBJ1-5; unclear D gene. Trimming pared 7 bases from V and 0 bases from J, leaving 7 bases between. Germline loops: CDR1 MDHEN, CDR2 SYDVKM. The CDR3 sequence is 13 residues long. CDR3 loop: CASNSGSNQPQHF. Written as DNA, the CDR3 is TGTGCCAGCAATTCGGGTAGCAATCAGCCCCAGCATTTT.

The rearrangement uses TRBV5-1 and TRBJ1-1; D possibly corresponds to TRBD1 (5 bases). Germline V lookup: CDR1 SGHRS, CDR2 YFSETQ. The CDR3 runs to 15 residues. V was trimmed by 4 bases and J by 0 bases, leaving 13 bases between them. The CDR3 nucleotides are TGCGCCAGCAGCGCTCGGCCAGGGATGAACACTGAAGCTTTCTTT. Amino acids: CASSARPGMNTEAFF.

This clone has just one count. The gene calls are TRBV7-9 and TRBJ2-7; D perhaps matches TRBD1 (5 bases). V shed 1 base and J shed 5 bases, with 18 bases lying between them. The CDR3 consists of 16 residues. Germline assignment: CDR1 SEHNR and CDR2 FQNEAQ (reference sequence). The DNA of the CDR3 is TGTGCCAGCAGCTTAGTAGGGGCTCTGGGGTCCGACGAGCAGTACTTC. Protein sequence: CASSLVGALGSDEQYF.

This clone was counted once. The chain is built from TRBV6-5 and TRBJ1-2; D call uncertain. V was cut by 8 bases and J by 4 bases, with 20 bases left in between. The CDR3 has 15 amino acids. Germline V lookup: CDR1 MNHEY, CDR2 SVGAGI. CDR3 DNA: TGTGCCAGCTCTTTCAATCCCATCCTAAGCTATGGCTACACCTTC. The encoded protein is CASSFNPILSYGYTF.

Only one count was recorded for this clone. The rearrangement links TRBV11-2 to TRBJ2-7; D perhaps matches TRBD2 (5 bases). The CDR3 loop spans 15 amino acids. The germline V and J ends were trimmed by 5 bases and 5 bases, with 19 bases remaining between them. The V gene's germline CDR1 is SGHAT and CDR2 FQNNGV. The CDR3 nucleotides are TGTGCCAGCAGCACTCAGCTCGGTAGCGACCACGAGCAGTACTTC. This encodes CASSTQLGSDHEQYF.

The chain uses TRBV6-1 and TRBJ1-4; TRBD1 is a possible D gene (5 bases). The germline CDR1 and CDR2 sequences are MNHNS and SASEGT. V lost 4 bases, J lost 8 bases, and 8 bases lay in between. This CDR3 region has 12 residues. The CDR3 protein is CASSGSGEKLFF. CDR3 DNA: TGTGCCAGCAGTGGCTCAGGGGAAAAACTGTTTTTT.